Below, 7 T cell receptor beta chains from the same sample are listed, as sequenced in a study of T cells expressing NK-cell markers. TCRdb re-called the 5' RACE reads and gives one entry per CDR3 protein, without DNA. Its table lists about 550,000 distinct CDR3 sequences. Sequencing was performed on blood T cells: a sorted CD56 or NKG2C T cell subset, CD4+ or CD8+ T cells, or bulk PBMC T cells (not recorded which). The receptor source for this set is a young man in good health.

The chain employs TRBV11-2 and TRBJ2-3; the D call from TCRdb, TRBD1, cannot be confirmed without DNA. Germline V CDR1 and CDR2: SGHAT, FQNNGV. The CDR3 contains 16 residues. The CDR3 here is CASSSLRGRTTNTQYF.

V and J are TRBV30 and TRBJ2-1. Per the germline V gene, CDR1 is GTSNPN and CDR2 is SVGIG (reference sequence). The CDR3 spans 15 residues. CDR3: CAWSHSVSSYNEQFF. The full variable domain, its missing parts supplied by reference TRBV30 and TRBJ2-1, is SQTIHQWPATLVQPVGSPLSLECTVEGTSNPNLYWYRQAAGRGLQLLFYSVGIGQISSEVPQNLSASRPQDRQFILSSKKLLLSDSGFYLCAWSHSVSSYNEQFFGPGTRLTVL.

The chain joins TRBV12-3 or TRBV12-4 to TRBJ2-5; TCRdb's D gene call, TRBD2, goes unchecked for lack of DNA. The CDR3 extends over 14 amino acids. CDR3: CASSSPGSRKTQYF.

CDR3 region: CASSLLLVTYGYTF. This chain connects TRBV12-3 or TRBV12-4 to TRBJ1-2. This CDR3 contains 14 residues.

J is TRBJ2-1 and V is TRBV12-3 or TRBV12-4; TCRdb designates TRBD2, a call that cannot be tested without DNA. The CDR3 sequence is 16 residues long. This CDR3 reads CASSFSSGRNYNEQFF.

The chain couples TRBV3-1 to TRBJ1-1; the D gene TCRdb calls, TRBD1, cannot be checked with no DNA. The CDR3 has 15 amino acids. CDR1 LGHDT and CDR2 YNNKEL come from the germline V gene (reference sequence). The CDR3 sequence is CASSQGSRGGTEAFF.

This chain uses TRBV9 with TRBJ2-1. The CDR3 totals 13 residues. The germline V gene encodes CDR1 SGDLS and CDR2 YYNGEE. CDR3: CASSSRSYNEQFF.